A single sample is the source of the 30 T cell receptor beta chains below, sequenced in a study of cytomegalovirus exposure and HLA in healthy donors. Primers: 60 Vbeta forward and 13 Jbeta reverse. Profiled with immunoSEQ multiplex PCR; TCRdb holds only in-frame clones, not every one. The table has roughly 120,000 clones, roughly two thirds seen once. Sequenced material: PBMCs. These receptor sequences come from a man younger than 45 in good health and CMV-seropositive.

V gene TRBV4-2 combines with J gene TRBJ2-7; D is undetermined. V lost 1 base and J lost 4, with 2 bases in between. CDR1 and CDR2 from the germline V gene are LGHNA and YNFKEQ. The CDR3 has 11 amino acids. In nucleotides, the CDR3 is TGTGCCAGCAGCCAAGTATACGAGCAGTACTTC. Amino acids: CASSQVYEQYF.

The CDR3 DNA reads TGTGCCAGCAGCTTACTCGACAGGGTCACTGAAGCTTTCTTT. Translating it yields CASSLLDRVTEAFF. This chain joins TRBV7-2 and TRBJ1-1; 7 bases align to TRBD1. This CDR3 is 14 amino acids long. The V gene's germline CDR1 is SGHTA and CDR2 FQGNSA. J was trimmed by 4 bases and V by 2 bases; bases with no gene match: 4.

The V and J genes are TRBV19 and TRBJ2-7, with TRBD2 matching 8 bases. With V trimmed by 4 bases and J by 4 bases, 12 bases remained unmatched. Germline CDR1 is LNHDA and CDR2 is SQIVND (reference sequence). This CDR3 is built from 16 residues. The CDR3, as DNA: TGTGCCAGTAGTACCCCCTTGGGCGGGAGGAGGTACGAGCAGTACTTC. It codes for CASSTPLGGRRYEQYF.

The CDR3 bases are TGCGCCAGCAGCGCAACTAGCGGGAGTTCCCAGCAGTACTTC. Its protein is CASSATSGSSQQYF. This chain links TRBV5-1 with TRBJ2-7, with TRBD2 identical over 11 bases. Per germline, CDR1 SGHRS and CDR2 YFSETQ. With 4 bases clipped from V and 8 bases from J, the junction kept 8 bases outside the gene matches. This CDR3 has 14 amino acids.

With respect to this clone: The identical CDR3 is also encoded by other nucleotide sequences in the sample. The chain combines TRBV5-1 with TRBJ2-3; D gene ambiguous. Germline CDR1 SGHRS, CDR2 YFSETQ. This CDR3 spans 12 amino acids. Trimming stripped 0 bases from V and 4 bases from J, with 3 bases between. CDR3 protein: CASSLASDTQYF. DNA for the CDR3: TGCGCCAGCAGCTTGGCCTCAGATACGCAGTATTTT.

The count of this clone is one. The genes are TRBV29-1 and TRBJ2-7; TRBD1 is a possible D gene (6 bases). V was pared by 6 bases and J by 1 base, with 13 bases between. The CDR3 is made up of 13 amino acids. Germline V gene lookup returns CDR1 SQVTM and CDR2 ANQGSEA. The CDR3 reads CSVDLDSSYEQYF. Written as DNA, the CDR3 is TGCAGCGTGGACCTGGACAGTTCCTACGAGCAGTACTTC.

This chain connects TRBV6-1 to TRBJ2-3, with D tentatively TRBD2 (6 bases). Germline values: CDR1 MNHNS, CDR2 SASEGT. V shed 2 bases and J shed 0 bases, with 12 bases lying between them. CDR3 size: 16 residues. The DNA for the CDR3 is TGTGCCAGCAGTGAAATCCGGACTAAGAGCACAGATACGCAGTATTTT. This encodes CASSEIRTKSTDTQYF.

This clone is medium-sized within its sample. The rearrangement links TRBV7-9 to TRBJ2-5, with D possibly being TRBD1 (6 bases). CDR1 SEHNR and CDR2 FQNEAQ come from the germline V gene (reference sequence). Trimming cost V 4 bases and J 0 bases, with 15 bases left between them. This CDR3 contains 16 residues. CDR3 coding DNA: TGTGCCAGCAGCTCCCGGGACACTATAAACCAAGAGACCCAGTACTTC. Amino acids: CASSSRDTINQETQYF.

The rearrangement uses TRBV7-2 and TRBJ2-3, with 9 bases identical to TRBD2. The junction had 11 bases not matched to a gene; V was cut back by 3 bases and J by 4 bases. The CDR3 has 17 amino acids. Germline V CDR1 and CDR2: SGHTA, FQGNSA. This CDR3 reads CASSFRLADHYADTQYF. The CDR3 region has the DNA TGTGCCAGCAGCTTTCGACTAGCGGACCATTATGCAGATACGCAGTATTTT.

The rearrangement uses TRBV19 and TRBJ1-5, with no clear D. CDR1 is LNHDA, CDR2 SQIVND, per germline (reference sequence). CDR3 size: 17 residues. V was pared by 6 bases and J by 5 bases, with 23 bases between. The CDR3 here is CASSPRVRSRVYQPQHF. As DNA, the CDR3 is TGTGCCAGTAGCCCCCGGGTACGGTCTCGGGTTTATCAGCCCCAGCATTTT.

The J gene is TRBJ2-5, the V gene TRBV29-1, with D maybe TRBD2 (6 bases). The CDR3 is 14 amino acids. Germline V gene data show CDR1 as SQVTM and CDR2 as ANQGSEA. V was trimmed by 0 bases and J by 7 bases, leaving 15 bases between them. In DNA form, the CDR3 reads TGCAGCGTTGAAGAAGGAGGGGACTCCGGGACCCAGTACTTC. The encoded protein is CSVEEGGDSGTQYF. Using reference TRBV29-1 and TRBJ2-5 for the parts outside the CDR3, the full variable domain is SAVISQKPSRDICQRGTSLTIQCQVDSQVTMMFWYRQQPGQSLTLIATANQGSEATYESGFVIDKFPISRPNLTFSTLTVSNMSPEDSSIYLCSVEEGGDSGTQYFGPGTRLLVL.

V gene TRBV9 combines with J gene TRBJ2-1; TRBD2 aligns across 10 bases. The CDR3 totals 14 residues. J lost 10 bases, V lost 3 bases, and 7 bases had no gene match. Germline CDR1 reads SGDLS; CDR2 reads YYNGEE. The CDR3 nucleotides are TGTGCCAGCAGCGAAAGCGGGAGGGGCCCCGAGCAGTTCTTC. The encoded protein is CASSESGRGPEQFF.

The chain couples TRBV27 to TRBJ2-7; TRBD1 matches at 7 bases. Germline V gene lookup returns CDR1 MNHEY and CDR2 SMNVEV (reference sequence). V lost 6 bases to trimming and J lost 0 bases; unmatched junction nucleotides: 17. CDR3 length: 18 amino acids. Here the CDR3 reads CASSPLGQIAVSSYEQYF. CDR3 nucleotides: TGTGCCAGCAGCCCCCTGGGACAGATCGCTGTGAGCTCCTACGAGCAGTACTTC.

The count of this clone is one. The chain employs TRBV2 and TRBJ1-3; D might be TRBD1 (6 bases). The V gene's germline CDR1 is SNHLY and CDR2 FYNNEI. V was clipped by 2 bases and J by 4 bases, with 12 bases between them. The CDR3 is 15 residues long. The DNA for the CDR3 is TGTGCCAGCAGTGAATCGGCAGGGGAAGGAAACACCATATATTTT. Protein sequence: CASSESAGEGNTIYF.

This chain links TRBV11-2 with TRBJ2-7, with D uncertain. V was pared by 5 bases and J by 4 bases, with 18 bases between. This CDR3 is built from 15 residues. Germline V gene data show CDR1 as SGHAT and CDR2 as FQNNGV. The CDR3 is CASSESPKMSYEQYF. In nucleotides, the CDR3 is TGTGCCAGCAGCGAATCCCCAAAGATGAGTTACGAGCAGTACTTC. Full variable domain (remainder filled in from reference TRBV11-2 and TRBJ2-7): EAGVAQSPRYKIIEKRQSVAFWCNPISGHATLYWYQQILGQGPKLLIQFQNNGVVDDSQLPKDRFSAERLKGVDSTLKIQPAKLEDSAVYLCASSESPKMSYEQYFGPGTRLTVT.

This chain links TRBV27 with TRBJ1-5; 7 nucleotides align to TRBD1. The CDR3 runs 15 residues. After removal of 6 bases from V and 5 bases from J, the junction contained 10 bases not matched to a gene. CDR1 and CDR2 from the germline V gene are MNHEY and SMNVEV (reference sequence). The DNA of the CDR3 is TGTGCCAGCAGCCCGGTTACAGGGGAAGATCAGCCCCAGCATTTT. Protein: CASSPVTGEDQPQHF.

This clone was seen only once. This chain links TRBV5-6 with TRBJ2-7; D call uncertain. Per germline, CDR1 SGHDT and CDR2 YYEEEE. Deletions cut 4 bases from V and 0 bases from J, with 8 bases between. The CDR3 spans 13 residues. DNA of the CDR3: TGTGCCAGCAGCCGACTGGACTCCTACGAGCAGTACTTC. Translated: CASSRLDSYEQYF.

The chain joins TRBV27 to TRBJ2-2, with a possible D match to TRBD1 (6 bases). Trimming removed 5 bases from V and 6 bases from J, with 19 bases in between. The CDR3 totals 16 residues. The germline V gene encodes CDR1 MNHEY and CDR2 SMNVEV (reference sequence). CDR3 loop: CASSPHPTGWSGELFF. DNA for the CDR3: TGTGCCAGCAGTCCCCACCCGACAGGTTGGTCCGGGGAGCTGTTTTTT.

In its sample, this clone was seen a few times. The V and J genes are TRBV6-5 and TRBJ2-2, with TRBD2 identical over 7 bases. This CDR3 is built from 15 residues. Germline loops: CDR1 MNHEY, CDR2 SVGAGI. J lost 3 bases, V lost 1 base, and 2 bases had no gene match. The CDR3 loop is CASSYFAGDTGELFF. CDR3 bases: TGTGCCAGCAGTTACTTCGCGGGGGACACCGGGGAGCTGTTTTTT.

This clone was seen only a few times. The CDR3, as DNA: TGCGCCAGCAGCCAAAAGAACACCGGGGAGCTGTTTTTT. As protein: CASSQKNTGELFF. The V call is TRBV5-1, the J call TRBJ2-2; D is ambiguous. The V end lost 4 bases, the J end lost 1 base, and 5 bases lay between the germline ends. Germline-derived CDR1 and CDR2 are SGHRS and YFSETQ. The CDR3 is 13 amino acids.

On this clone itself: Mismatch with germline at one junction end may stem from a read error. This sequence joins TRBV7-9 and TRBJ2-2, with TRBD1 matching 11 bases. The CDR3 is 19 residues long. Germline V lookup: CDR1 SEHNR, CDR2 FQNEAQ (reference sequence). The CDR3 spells CSSSLVSRLDRGRSGELFF. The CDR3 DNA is TGTTCCAGCAGCTTAGTCAGTCGCTTGGACAGGGGGCGATCCGGGGAGCTGTTTTTT.

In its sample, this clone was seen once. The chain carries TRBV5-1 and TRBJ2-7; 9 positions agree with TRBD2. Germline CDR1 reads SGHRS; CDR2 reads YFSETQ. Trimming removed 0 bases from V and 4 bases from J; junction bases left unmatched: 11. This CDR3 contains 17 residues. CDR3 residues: CASSLAPPGAGGYEQYF. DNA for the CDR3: TGCGCCAGCAGCTTGGCACCTCCCGGGGCGGGAGGGTACGAGCAGTACTTC. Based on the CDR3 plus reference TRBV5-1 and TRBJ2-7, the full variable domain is KAGVTQTPRYLIKTRGQQVTLSCSPISGHRSVSWYQQTPGQGLQFLFEYFSETQRNKGNFPGRFSGRQFSNSRSEMNVSTLELGDSALYLCASSLAPPGAGGYEQYFGPGTRLTVT.

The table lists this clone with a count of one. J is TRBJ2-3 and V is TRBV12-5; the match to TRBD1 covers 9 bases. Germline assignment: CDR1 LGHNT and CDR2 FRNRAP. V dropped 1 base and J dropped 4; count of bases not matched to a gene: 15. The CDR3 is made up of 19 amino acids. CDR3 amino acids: CASGLALRLQGAYSDTQYF. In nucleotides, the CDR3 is TGTGCTAGTGGTTTGGCCCTCCGCCTACAGGGGGCTTATTCAGATACGCAGTATTTT.

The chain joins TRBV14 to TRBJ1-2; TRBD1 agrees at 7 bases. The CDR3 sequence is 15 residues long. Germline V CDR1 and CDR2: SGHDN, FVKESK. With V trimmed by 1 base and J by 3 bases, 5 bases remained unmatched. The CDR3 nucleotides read TGTGCCAGCAGCCAAGTTCAGGGGGTTCACTATGGCTACACCTTC. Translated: CASSQVQGVHYGYTF.

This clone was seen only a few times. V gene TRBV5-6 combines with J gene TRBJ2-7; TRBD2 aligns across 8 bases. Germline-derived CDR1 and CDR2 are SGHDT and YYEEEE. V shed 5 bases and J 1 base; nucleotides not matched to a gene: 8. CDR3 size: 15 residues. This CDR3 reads CASRGDPSGSYEQYF. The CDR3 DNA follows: TGTGCCAGCAGGGGAGATCCTAGCGGGTCCTACGAGCAGTACTTC. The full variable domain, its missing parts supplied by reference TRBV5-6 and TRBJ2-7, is DAGVTQSPTHLIKTRGQQVTLRCSPKSGHDTVSWYQQALGQGPQFIFQYYEEEERQRGNFPDRFSGHQFPNYSSELNVNALLLGDSALYLCASRGDPSGSYEQYFGPGTRLTVT.

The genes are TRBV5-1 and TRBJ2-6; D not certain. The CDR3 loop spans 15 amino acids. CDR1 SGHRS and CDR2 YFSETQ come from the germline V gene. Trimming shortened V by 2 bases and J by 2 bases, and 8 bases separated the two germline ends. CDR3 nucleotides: TGCGCCAGCAGCTTTACATCTCCTGGGGCCAACGTCCTGACTTTC. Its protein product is CASSFTSPGANVLTF.

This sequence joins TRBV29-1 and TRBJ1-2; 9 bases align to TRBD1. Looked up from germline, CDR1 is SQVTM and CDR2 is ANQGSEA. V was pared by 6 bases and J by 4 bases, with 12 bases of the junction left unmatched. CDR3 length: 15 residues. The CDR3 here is CSVEHTGTGTYGYTF. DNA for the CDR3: TGCAGCGTAGAACATACCGGGACAGGGACCTATGGCTACACCTTC.

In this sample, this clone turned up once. The CDR3 nucleotides are TGTGCCAGCAGCTTAGGGACAGGGGGTGACTACACCTTC. Translating gives CASSLGTGGDYTF. The genes are TRBV7-3 and TRBJ1-2, with 11 bases lining up with TRBD1. Germline V gives CDR1 SGHTA, CDR2 FQGTGA. The CDR3 totals 13 residues. V was pared by 2 bases and J by 10 bases, with 3 bases of the junction left unmatched.

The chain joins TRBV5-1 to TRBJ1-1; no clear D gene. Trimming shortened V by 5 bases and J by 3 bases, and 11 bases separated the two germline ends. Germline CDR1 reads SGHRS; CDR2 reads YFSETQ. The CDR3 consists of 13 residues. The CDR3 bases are TGCGCCAGCAGGGACTACGAGGACACTGAAGCTTTCTTT. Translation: CASRDYEDTEAFF.

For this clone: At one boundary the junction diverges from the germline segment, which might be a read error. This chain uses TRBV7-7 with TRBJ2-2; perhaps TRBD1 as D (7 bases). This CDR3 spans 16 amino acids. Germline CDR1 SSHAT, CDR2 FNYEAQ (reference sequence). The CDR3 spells CASSRYQGGNTGELFF. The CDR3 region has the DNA TGTGCTAGCAGCCGATACCAGGGGGGAAACACCGGGGAGCTGTTTTTT.